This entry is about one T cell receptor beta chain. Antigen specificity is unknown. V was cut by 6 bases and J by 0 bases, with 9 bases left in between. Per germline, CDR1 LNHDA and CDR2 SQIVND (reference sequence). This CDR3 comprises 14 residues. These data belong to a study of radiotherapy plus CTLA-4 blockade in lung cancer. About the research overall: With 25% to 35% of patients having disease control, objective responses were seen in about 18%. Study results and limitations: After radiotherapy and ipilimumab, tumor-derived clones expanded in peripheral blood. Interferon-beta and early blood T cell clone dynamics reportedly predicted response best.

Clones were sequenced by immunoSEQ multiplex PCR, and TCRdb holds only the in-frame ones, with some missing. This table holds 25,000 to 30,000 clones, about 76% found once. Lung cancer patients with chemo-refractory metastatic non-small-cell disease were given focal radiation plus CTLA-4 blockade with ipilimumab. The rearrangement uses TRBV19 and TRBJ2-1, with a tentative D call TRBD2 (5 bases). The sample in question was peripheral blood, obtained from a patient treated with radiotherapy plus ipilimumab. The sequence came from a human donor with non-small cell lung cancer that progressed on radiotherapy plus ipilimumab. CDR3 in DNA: TGTGCCAGTAGCGGACTCTCCTCCTACAATGAGCAGTTCTTC. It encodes CASSGLSSYNEQFF.